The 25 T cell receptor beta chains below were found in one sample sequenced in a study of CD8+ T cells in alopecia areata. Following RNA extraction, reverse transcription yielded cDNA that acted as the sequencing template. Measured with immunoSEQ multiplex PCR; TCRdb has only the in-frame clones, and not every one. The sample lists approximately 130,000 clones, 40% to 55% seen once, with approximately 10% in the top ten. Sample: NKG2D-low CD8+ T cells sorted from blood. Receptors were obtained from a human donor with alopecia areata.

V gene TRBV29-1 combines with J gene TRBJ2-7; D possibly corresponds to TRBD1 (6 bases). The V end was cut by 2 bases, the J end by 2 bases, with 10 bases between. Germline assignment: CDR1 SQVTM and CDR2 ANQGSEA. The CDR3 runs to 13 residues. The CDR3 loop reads CSVERDTTYEQYF. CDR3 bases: TGCAGCGTTGAACGGGACACCACCTACGAGCAGTACTTC.

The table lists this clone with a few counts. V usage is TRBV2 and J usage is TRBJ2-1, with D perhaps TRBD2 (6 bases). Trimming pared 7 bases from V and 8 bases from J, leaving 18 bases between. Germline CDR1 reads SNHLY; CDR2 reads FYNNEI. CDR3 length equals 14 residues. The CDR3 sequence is CASNTGVGSDEQFF. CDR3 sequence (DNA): TGTGCCAGCAACACGGGAGTGGGGAGTGATGAGCAGTTCTTC.

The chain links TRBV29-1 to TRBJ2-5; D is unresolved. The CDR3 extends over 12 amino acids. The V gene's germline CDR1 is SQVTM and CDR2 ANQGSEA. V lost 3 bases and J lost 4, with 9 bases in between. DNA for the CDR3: TGCAGCGTTGATTCGTCTCCAGAGACCCAGTACTTC. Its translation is CSVDSSPETQYF.

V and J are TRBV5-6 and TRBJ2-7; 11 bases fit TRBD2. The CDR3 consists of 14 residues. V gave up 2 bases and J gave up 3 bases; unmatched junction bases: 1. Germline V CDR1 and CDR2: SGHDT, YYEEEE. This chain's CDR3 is CASSLTSGGYEQYF. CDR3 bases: TGTGCCAGCAGCTTAACTAGCGGGGGCTACGAGCAGTACTTC.

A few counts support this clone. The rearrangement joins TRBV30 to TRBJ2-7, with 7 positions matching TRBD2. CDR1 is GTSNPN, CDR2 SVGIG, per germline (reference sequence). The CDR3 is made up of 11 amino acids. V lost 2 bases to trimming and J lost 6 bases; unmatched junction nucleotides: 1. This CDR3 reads CAWSSGGEQYF. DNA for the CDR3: TGTGCCTGGAGTTCGGGGGGCGAGCAGTACTTC.

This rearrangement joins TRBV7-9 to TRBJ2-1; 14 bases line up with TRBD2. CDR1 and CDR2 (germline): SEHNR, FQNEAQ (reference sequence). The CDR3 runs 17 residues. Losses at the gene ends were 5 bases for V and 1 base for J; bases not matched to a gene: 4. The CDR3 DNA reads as TGTGCCAGCAGCCCCAGGACTAGCGGGGGGTCCTACAATGAGCAGTTCTTC. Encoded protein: CASSPRTSGGSYNEQFF.

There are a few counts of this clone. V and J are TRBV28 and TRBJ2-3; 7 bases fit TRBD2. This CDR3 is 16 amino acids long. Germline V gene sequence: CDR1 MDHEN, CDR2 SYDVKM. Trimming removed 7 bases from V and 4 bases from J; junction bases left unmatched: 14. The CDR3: CASNKNAGEFPDTQYF. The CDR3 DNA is TGTGCCAGCAACAAAAATGCGGGAGAGTTCCCAGATACGCAGTATTTT.

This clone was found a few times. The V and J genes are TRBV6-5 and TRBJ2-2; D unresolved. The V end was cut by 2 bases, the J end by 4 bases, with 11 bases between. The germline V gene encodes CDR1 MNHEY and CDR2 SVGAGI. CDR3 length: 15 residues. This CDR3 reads CASSYGTEVTGELFF. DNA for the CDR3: TGTGCCAGCAGTTACGGAACAGAGGTCACCGGGGAGCTGTTTTTT.

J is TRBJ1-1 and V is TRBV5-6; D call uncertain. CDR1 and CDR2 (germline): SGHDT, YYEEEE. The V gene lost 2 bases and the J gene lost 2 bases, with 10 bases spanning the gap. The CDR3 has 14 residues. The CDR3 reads CASSLSGPNTEAFF. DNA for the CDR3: TGTGCCAGCAGCTTATCAGGACCCAACACTGAAGCTTTCTTT.

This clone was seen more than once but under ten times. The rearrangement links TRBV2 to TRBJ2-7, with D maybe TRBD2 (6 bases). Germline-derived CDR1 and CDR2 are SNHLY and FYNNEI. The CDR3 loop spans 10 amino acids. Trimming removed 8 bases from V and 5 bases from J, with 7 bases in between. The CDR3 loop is CASPGDEQYF. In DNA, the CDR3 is TGTGCCAGCCCGGGAGACGAGCAGTACTTC.

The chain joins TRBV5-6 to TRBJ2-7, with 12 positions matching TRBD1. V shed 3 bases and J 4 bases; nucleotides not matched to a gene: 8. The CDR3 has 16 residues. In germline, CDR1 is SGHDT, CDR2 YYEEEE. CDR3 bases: TGTGCCAGCAGCTGGGACAGGGGGCGCGATCCGTACGAGCAGTACTTC. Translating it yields CASSWDRGRDPYEQYF.

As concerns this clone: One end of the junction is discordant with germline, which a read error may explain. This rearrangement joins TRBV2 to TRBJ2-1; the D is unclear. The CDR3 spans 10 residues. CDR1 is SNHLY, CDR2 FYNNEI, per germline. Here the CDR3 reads CASSGTTLVF. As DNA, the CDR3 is TGTGCCAGCAGTGGCACCACCTTGGTCTTC.

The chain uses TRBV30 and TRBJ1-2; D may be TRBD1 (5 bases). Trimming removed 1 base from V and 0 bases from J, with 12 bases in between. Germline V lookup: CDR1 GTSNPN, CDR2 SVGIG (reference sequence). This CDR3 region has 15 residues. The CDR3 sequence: CAWSDKRGSNYGYTF. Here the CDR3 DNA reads TGTGCCTGGAGTGACAAGCGGGGCTCTAACTATGGCTACACCTTC.

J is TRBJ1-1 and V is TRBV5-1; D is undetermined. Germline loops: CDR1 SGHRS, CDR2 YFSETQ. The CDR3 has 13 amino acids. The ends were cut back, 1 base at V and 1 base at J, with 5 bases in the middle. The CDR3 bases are TGCGCCAGCAGCTTGACGCGGAACACTGAAGCTTTCTTT. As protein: CASSLTRNTEAFF.

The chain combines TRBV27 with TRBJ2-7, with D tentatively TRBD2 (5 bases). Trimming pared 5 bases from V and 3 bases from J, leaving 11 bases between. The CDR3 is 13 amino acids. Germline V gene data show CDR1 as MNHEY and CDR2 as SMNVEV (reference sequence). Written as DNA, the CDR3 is TGTGCCAGCAGTGGGCCGGGAATCTACGAGCAGTACTTC. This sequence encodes CASSGPGIYEQYF.

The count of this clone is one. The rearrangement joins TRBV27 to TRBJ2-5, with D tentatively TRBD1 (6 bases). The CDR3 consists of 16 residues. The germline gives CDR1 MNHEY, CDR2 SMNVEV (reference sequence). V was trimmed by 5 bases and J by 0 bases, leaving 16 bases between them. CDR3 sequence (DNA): TGTGCCAGCAGTCCGTACTCAACAGGGTACCAAGAGACCCAGTACTTC. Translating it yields CASSPYSTGYQETQYF.

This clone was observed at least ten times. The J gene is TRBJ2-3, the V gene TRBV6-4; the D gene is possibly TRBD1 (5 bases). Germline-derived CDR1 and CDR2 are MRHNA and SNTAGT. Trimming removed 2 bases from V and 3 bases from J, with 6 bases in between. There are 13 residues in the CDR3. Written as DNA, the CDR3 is TGTGCCAGCAGTGACAGGGGAACAGATACGCAGTATTTT. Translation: CASSDRGTDTQYF.

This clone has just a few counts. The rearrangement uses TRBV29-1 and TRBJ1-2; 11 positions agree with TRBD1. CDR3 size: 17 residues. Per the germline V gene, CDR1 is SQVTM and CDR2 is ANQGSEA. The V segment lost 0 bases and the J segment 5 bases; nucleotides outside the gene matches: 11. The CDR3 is CSVEEMDRGRSAYGYTF. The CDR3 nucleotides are TGCAGCGTTGAAGAAATGGACAGGGGGCGCTCGGCATATGGCTACACCTTC.

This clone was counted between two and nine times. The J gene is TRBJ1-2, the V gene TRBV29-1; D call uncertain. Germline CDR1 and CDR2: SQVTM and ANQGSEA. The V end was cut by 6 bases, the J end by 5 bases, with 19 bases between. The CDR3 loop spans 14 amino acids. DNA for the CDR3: TGCAGCGTGATCCGGGAACATAAGGGATATGGCTACACCTTC. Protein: CSVIREHKGYGYTF. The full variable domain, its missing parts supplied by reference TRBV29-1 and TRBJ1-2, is SAVISQKPSRDICQRGTSLTIQCQVDSQVTMMFWYRQQPGQSLTLIATANQGSEATYESGFVIDKFPISRPNLTFSTLTVSNMSPEDSSIYLCSVIREHKGYGYTFGSGTRLTVV.

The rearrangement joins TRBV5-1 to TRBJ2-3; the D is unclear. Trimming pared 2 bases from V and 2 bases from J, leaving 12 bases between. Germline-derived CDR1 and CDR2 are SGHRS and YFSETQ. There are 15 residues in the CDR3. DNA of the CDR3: TGCGCCAGCAGCTTATATGGGCAGCCCACAGATACGCAGTATTTT. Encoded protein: CASSLYGQPTDTQYF.

CDR3 protein: CASSRPGLDEQFF. The CDR3 DNA is TGTGCCAGCAGCCGCCCGGGGCTGGATGAGCAGTTCTTC. V gene TRBV11-2 combines with J gene TRBJ2-1; D could derive from TRBD1 or TRBD2 (5 bases each). CDR3 length: 13 amino acids. Germline V gives CDR1 SGHAT, CDR2 FQNNGV. V was clipped by 5 bases and J by 8 bases, with 13 bases between them. The whole variable domain, remainder taken from reference TRBV11-2 and TRBJ2-1, is EAGVAQSPRYKIIEKRQSVAFWCNPISGHATLYWYQQILGQGPKLLIQFQNNGVVDDSQLPKDRFSAERLKGVDSTLKIQPAKLEDSAVYLCASSRPGLDEQFFGPGTRLTVL.

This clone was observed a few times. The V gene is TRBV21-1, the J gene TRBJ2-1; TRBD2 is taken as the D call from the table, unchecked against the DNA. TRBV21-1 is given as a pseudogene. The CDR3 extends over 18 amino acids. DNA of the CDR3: TGTGCCAGCAGCAAACCGGGCACTAGCGGGAGAAGTTGGAATGAGCAGTTCTTC. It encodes CASSKPGTSGRSWNEQFF.

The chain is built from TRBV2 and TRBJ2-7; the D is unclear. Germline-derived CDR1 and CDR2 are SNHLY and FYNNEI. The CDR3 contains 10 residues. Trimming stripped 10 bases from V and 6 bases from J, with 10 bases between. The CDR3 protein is CATKGGEQYF. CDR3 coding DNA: TGTGCCACAAAGGGCGGCGAGCAGTACTTC.

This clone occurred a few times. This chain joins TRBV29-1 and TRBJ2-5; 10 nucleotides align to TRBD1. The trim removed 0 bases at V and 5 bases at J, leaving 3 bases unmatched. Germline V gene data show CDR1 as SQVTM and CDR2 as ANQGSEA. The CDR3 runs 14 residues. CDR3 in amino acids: CSVEDDRGLETQYF. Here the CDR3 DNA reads TGCAGCGTTGAAGATGACAGGGGGCTGGAGACCCAGTACTTC.

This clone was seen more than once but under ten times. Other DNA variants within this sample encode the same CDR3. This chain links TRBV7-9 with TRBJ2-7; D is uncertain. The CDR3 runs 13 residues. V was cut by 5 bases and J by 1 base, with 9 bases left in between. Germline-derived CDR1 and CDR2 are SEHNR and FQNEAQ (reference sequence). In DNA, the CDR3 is TGTGCCAGCAGCCCGGACGGATCCTACGAGCAGTACTTC. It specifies CASSPDGSYEQYF.